These 13 T cell receptor beta chains were all obtained from the same sample, sequenced in a study of Ad26.COV2.S vaccination and SARS-CoV-2 variants. The table came from immunoSEQ multiplex PCR; TCRdb's copy has only in-frame clones and leaves some out. Of a few hundred thousand clones listed, roughly four fifths were seen once; the top ten hold around 7%. Treatment denoted: about 20 received Ad26.COV2.S at low or high dose, single or two shots; a few received placebo; per-sample allocation not given. Specimen acquisition occurred on day 63 following the initial vaccine or placebo injection. The sample here was peripheral blood, taken in a trial of Ad26.COV2.S vaccine versus placebo. Receptors were obtained from a person between 18 and 65 years old who received the Ad26.COV2.S COVID-19 vaccine or a placebo.

V usage is TRBV24-1 and J usage is TRBJ2-3; either TRBD1 or TRBD2 may supply D (6 bases each). The CDR3 is 17 residues long. The germline V and J ends were trimmed by 4 bases and 5 bases, with 21 bases remaining between them. The germline CDR1 and CDR2 sequences are KGHDR and SFDVKD. The CDR3 DNA reads TGTGCCACCAGTGACCCTCGGGGGAGAACAGGGAAAGATACGCAGTATTTT. Protein product: CATSDPRGRTGKDTQYF.

The chain employs TRBV5-1 and TRBJ2-2; a possible D gene is TRBD1 (5 bases). The germline gives CDR1 SGHRS, CDR2 YFSETQ. The CDR3 runs to 16 residues. Trimming shortened V by 5 bases and J by 4 bases, and 18 bases separated the two germline ends. The CDR3 reads CASRVVPQDTTGELFF. As DNA, the CDR3 is TGCGCCAGCAGGGTGGTCCCCCAGGACACCACCGGGGAGCTGTTTTTT.

This chain links TRBV6-1 with TRBJ1-1; the D is unclear. The germline V and J ends were trimmed by 2 bases and 3 bases, with 7 bases remaining between them. The CDR3 length is 13 residues. Germline CDR1 MNHNS, CDR2 SASEGT. CDR3 nucleotide sequence: TGTGCCAGCAGTGAATCCGGCTACACTGAAGCTTTCTTT. This gives the protein CASSESGYTEAFF.

The genes are TRBV7-3 and TRBJ2-5, with TRBD1 matching over 10 bases. Germline CDR1 SGHTA, CDR2 FQGTGA. V shed 4 bases, J shed 3 bases, and the junction held 2 bases outside the gene matches. The CDR3 sequence is 14 residues long. The CDR3 is CASSYGQGEETQYF. The CDR3 nucleotides are TGTGCCAGCAGCTACGGACAGGGGGAAGAGACCCAGTACTTC.

The V and J genes are TRBV5-4 and TRBJ2-5; TRBD1 agrees at 7 bases. Germline CDR1 SGHNT, CDR2 YYREEE (reference sequence). V lost 0 bases to trimming and J lost 7 bases; unmatched junction nucleotides: 9. The CDR3 is 15 residues long. CDR3 sequence reads: CASSLEVGGSGTQYF. CDR3 DNA sequence: TGTGCCAGCAGCTTGGAAGTAGGGGGCAGCGGGACCCAGTACTTC.

The chain employs TRBV2 and TRBJ2-5; 10 bases agree with TRBD2. The CDR3 runs to 13 residues. Germline V gene sequence: CDR1 SNHLY, CDR2 FYNNEI. V shed 5 bases, J shed 7 bases, and the junction held 4 bases outside the gene matches. The CDR3 sequence is CASSTGTSVTQYF. The CDR3 coding sequence is TGTGCCAGCAGTACAGGGACTAGCGTGACCCAGTACTTC.

The chain is built from TRBV3-1 (or the pseudogene TRBV3-2) and TRBJ1-1, with 8 bases matching TRBD1. The trim removed 3 bases at V and 4 bases at J, leaving 1 base unmatched. Germline V gives CDR1 LGHDT, CDR2 YNNKEL (reference sequence). CDR3 length equals 13 residues. CDR3 in amino acids: CASSHGQGTEAFF. The CDR3 DNA reads TGTGCCAGCAGCCACGGACAGGGCACTGAAGCTTTCTTT.

The V and J genes are TRBV7-6 and TRBJ2-2; 9 nucleotides line up with TRBD1. The CDR3 length is 17 residues. Germline loops: CDR1 SGHVS, CDR2 FNYEAQ. Trimming took 7 bases from V and 7 from J; bases not matched to a gene: 16. CDR3 DNA: TGTGCCAGCACTACTCGGGGGGACAGGGTGCTCAGCGGGGAGCTGTTTTTT. Translating gives CASTTRGDRVLSGELFF.

V and J are TRBV6-2 or TRBV6-3 and TRBJ2-1; weak D call: TRBD2 (6 bases). The CDR3 covers 14 residues. Looked up from germline, CDR1 is MNHEY and CDR2 is SVGEGT. Trimming cost V 0 bases and J 9 bases, with 12 bases left between them. In DNA, the CDR3 is TGTGCCAGCAGTTACTCACTAGCATGGGGTGAGCAGTTCTTC. Protein: CASSYSLAWGEQFF.

The rearrangement joins TRBV11-3 to TRBJ2-7, with 7 bases identical to TRBD2. Germline V gene lookup returns CDR1 SGHNT and CDR2 YENEEA. J was trimmed by 0 bases and V by 0 bases; bases with no gene match: 2. The CDR3 totals 15 residues. Written as DNA, the CDR3 is TGTGCCAGCAGCTTAGACGGGGGGTACTCCTACGAGCAGTACTTC. Protein product: CASSLDGGYSYEQYF.

The chain has TRBV12-3 or TRBV12-4 and TRBJ1-1; D unresolved. The CDR3 is 13 residues long. Trimming pared 3 bases from V and 8 bases from J, leaving 13 bases between. The CDR3 reads CASSLWSDWEAFF. The CDR3 coding sequence is TGTGCCAGCAGTTTGTGGTCCGATTGGGAAGCTTTCTTT.

This rearrangement joins TRBV6-6 to TRBJ1-2, with D unclear. The CDR3 is made up of 11 amino acids. Trimming cost V 6 bases and J 8 bases, with 10 bases left between them. Germline V CDR1 and CDR2: MNHNY, SVGAGI (reference sequence). DNA for the CDR3: TGTGCCAGCAGCGGTAACATGGGCTACACCTTC. Residues: CASSGNMGYTF.

The chain is built from TRBV5-6 and TRBJ2-7; D remains ambiguous. Trimming removed 4 bases from V and 3 bases from J, with 8 bases in between. This CDR3 comprises 12 residues. Germline-derived CDR1 and CDR2 are SGHDT and YYEEEE. The CDR3 loop reads CASSQYRYEQYF. CDR3 DNA sequence: TGTGCCAGCAGCCAGTACCGCTACGAGCAGTACTTC. The variable domain in full, completed from reference TRBV5-6 and TRBJ2-7, reads DAGVTQSPTHLIKTRGQQVTLRCSPKSGHDTVSWYQQALGQGPQFIFQYYEEEERQRGNFPDRFSGHQFPNYSSELNVNALLLGDSALYLCASSQYRYEQYFGPGTRLTVT.